This TCR beta chain was documented in a study of T-cell memory formation after mild COVID-19 (dated by TCRdb to the early 2020s). Describing the broader study: TCR sequence clusters from the two donors were found to be largely donor specific. T-cell clones expanding and contracting after mild COVID-19 in two donors were tracked by longitudinal TCRalpha and TCRbeta repertoire sequencing. Two young, previously healthy adult volunteers made up the cohort, one male and one female.

The paper as a whole reports these results and caveats: Only two mild cases were covered by the study, and larger cohorts that include severe cases with pre-infection samples were considered necessary. Balanced CD4/CD8 phenotypes were observed for clones contracting from day 15 to 85, whereas a bias towards CD4+ was observed for a second wave of clones expanding from day 15 to 37. Contracting CD4+ clones were found mainly in CM and EM memory subsets, while CD8+ clones were enriched in EMRA. Some responding clones were detected in pre-infection memory, which suggested that pre-existing cross-reactive memory T cells had joined the SARS-CoV-2 response. The second-wave clones that peaked on day 37 were not confirmed to be SARS-CoV-2 specific.

Ficoll-Paque density gradient centrifugation was the method used to isolate PBMCs. The table lists this clonotype with a few counts. Its antigen specificity is not known. Per-nucleotide qualities are absent, and no much larger clonotype sits a single base away. Sequencing was performed on an Illumina NovaSeq 6000. TCRalpha and TCRbeta cDNA libraries were built by 5'RACE with constant-segment primers, adding sample barcodes and unique molecular identifiers. RNA was extracted from every sample with Trizol reagent. Library amplification was performed in two PCR steps, and a second sample barcode and Illumina TruSeq adapters were introduced in the second step. The libraries were sequenced on an Illumina NovaSeq using 2 x 150 bp paired-end reads. The authors' analysis ran thus. The reads were demultiplexed and collapsed into UMI-guided consensus sequences using migec v1.2.7. Using mixcr v2.1.11, UMI consensuses were aligned to TRA and TRB V and J templates and then assembled into clonotypes. A clonotype was counted as expanded or contracted only if both edgeR and NoisET called the change significant, with noise models trained on biological replicates. For edgeR calls, the cutoffs were a false discovery rate-adjusted p below 0.01 and a log2 fold-change threshold of 1. As an exploratory analysis of dynamics, max-normalized trajectories of the 1000 most abundant clonotypes were examined with PCA combined with hierarchical clustering. Separately sequenced CD4+ and CD8+ repertoires were used to assign the CD4 or CD8 phenotype of responding clones. The public reads were reanalyzed by TCRdb: fastp trimming at Q25, MiXCR alignment, in-frame beta chains only. Rows matching on CDR3 protein sequence are summarized as one entry with the most common DNA and genes. These V and J calls rely on TCRdb rather than the paper's analysis. This sample is represented by fewer than 600,000 distinct CDR3 sequences; less than 25% of them were singletons. The ten largest clones capture about 8.7% of the sample.

Inclusive of the bounding cysteine and phenylalanine, the CDR3 is 14 residues long. The kept DNA is CDR3 alone, 42 bases in frame from the first base. V and J are trimmed by 8 bases and 4 bases, and the gene matches miss 9 bases of the junction. Via the germline V gene (reference sequence), CDR1 is LNHDA and CDR2 SQIVND. The sequencing sample was made of PBMCs or a T cell subset sorted from them (not recorded which). This sequence originates from an adult woman who had mild COVID-19 (a few samples of this study predate the infection). The sample titles of this study are shuffled in the database, so cell type and time point are left out; the donor was told from shared clones. Recombination connected TRBV19 to TRBJ1-2; TRBD1 fits 8 bases in the junction. The DNA reads as follows: TGTGCCAGTCGAAACCAGGGGGCAATCTATGGCTACACCTTC. This sequence encodes CASRNQGAIYGYTF.